This T cell receptor beta chain emerged from a study of post-analysis software for immune sequencing data. About the study: Both relapsing-remitting and secondary progressive multiple sclerosis featured among the disease courses, as did progressive-relapsing multiple sclerosis.

The study, taken as a whole, reports: Roughly 5 TRBV segments (TRBV5-6, TRBV5-1 and TRBV20-1 among them) occurred more frequently in patients than in controls. Strong same-batch co-clustering of samples appeared with F measure clustering. Normalized Chao1 diversity was significantly lower in multiple sclerosis patients than in controls.

Regarding this clonotype: Its matching antigen is unknown.

cDNA libraries for TCR beta contained unique molecular identifiers. From approximately 0.95 to 9.8 million T cells, roughly 530,000 cDNA molecules were obtained. TCRdb reanalysed the PCR reads using MiXCR and keeps one entry per CDR3 protein. In the table there are some 690,000 distinct CDR3 sequences, roughly 29% of which are singletons. This CDR3 contains 14 residues. Germline lookup yields CDR1 DFQATT and CDR2 SNEGSKA (reference sequence). V lost 5 bases and J lost 0; bases outside the gene matches: 3. The origin of this receptor is a girl aged 10-17 years with multiple sclerosis. The source material was blood. The V and J genes are TRBV20-1 and TRBJ2-5; 10 bases match TRBD1. The CDR3 DNA is TGCAGTGCTCGGGGACAGGGGAACCAAGAGACCCAGTACTTC. Translated: CSARGQGNQETQYF.